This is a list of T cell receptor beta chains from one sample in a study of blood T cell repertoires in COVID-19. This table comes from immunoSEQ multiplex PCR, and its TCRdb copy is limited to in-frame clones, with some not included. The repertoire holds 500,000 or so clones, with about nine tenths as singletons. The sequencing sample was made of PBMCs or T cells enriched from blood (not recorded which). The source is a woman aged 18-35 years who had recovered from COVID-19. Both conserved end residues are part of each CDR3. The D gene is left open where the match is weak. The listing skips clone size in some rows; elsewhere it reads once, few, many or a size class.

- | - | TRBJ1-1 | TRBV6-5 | CASSYGALNTEAFF | TGTGCCAGCAGTTACGGGGCGTTGAACACTGAAGCTTTCTTT
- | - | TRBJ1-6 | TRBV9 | CASSVGLQNSPLHF | TGTGCCAGCAGCGTTGGACTCCAAAATTCACCCCTCCACTTT
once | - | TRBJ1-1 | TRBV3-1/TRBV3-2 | CASSQGTRGTEAFF | TGTGCCAGCAGCCAAGGCACCCGGGGCACTGAAGCTTTCTTT
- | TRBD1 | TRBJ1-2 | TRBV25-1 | CASSGPIRDRAYGYTF | TGTGCCAGCAGTGGGCCGATCCGGGACAGGGCCTATGGCTACACCTTC
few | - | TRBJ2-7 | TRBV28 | CASSLLGGSNYEQYF | TGTGCCAGCAGTTTATTGGGGGGATCGAACTACGAGCAGTACTTC
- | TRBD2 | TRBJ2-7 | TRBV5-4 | CASSSRTSGGAGEQYF | TGTGCCAGCAGCTCTAGGACTAGCGGGGGGGCTGGCGAGCAGTACTTC
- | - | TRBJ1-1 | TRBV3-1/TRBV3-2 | CATWAGAEAFF | TGTGCCACCTGGGCAGGGGCTGAAGCTTTCTTT
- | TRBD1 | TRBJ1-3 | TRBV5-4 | CASSPGQRTGNTIYF | TGTGCCAGCAGCCCGGGACAGAGAACTGGAAACACCATATATTTT
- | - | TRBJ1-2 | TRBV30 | CAWSVQRQPIANYGYTF | TGTGCCTGGAGTGTACAACGACAGCCGATAGCTAACTATGGCTACACCTTC
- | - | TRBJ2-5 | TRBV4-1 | CASSQGPQETQYF | TGCGCCAGCAGCCAAGGGCCCCAAGAGACCCAGTACTTC
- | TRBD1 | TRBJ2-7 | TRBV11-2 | CASSGGQGYEQYF | TGTGCCAGCAGCGGGGGACAGGGCTACGAGCAGTACTTC
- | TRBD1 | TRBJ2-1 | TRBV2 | CASSEGGRTGMYNEQFF | TGTGCCAGCAGTGAGGGTGGTAGGACAGGGATGTACAATGAGCAGTTCTTC
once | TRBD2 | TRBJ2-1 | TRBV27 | CASSQLAGANEQFF | TGTGCCAGCAGTCAACTAGCGGGGGCCAATGAGCAGTTCTTC
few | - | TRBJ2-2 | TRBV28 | CASRRFGELFF | TGTGCCAGCAGGCGCTTCGGGGAGCTGTTTTTT
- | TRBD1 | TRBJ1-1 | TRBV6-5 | CASSSISGTGRTFF | TGTGCCAGCAGTTCCATTTCCGGGACAGGGAGGACTTTCTTT
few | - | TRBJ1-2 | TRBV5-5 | CASSLGSAGDYGYTF | TGTGCCAGCAGCTTGGGGTCCGCGGGGGACTATGGCTACACCTTC
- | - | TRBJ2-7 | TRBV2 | CASRLDVEQYF | TGTGCCAGCAGACTAGATGTGGAGCAGTACTTC
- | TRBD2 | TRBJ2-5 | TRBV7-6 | CASSFLLAGGLETQYF | TGTGCCAGCAGCTTCTTACTAGCGGGGGGGCTAGAGACCCAGTACTTC
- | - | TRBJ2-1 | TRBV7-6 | CASSPLSPNEQFF | TGTGCCAGCAGCCCGCTGAGTCCCAATGAGCAGTTCTTC
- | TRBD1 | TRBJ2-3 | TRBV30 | CAWSEQGTDTQYF | TGTGCCTGGAGTGAACAGGGGACAGATACGCAGTATTTT
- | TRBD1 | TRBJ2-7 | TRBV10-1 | CASSGDRAGEQYF | TGCGCCAGCAGTGGGGACAGGGCGGGGGAGCAGTACTTC
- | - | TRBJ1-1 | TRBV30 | CAWSGREAAMNTEAFF | TGTGCCTGGAGTGGAAGAGAGGCAGCCATGAACACTGAAGCTTTCTTT
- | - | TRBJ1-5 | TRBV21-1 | CASTFLDRPNQPQHF | TGTGCCAGCACCTTCCTTGACAGACCAAATCAGCCCCAGCATTTT
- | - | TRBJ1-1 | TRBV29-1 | CSAGHPNTEAFF | TGCAGCGCCGGACACCCGAACACTGAAGCTTTCTTT
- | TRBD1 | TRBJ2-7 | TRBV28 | CASSVNRGNEQYF | TGTGCCAGCAGTGTTAACAGGGGGAACGAGCAGTACTTC
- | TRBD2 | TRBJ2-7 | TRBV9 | CASSPTGGGPLPYEQYF | TGTGCCAGCAGCCCAACGGGCGGGGGGCCACTCCCCTACGAGCAGTACTTC
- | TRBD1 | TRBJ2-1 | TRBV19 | CASKGQGNNEQFF | TGTGCCAGTAAAGGACAGGGAAACAATGAGCAGTTCTTC
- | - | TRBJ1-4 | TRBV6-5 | CASSLTVLNEKLFF | TGTGCCAGCAGTCTGACAGTCCTAAATGAAAAACTGTTTTTT
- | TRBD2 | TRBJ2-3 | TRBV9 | CASSVGLDPDTQYF | TGTGCCAGCAGCGTCGGACTAGACCCAGATACGCAGTATTTT
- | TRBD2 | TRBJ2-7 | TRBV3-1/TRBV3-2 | CASSQTLAGFYEQYF | TGTGCCAGCAGCCAAACACTAGCGGGTTTCTACGAGCAGTACTTC
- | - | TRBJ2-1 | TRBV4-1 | CASSQDYPLSYNEQFF | TGCGCCAGCAGCCAAGATTATCCCCTATCCTACAATGAGCAGTTCTTC
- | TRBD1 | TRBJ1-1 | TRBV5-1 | CASSLTYRGNTEAFF | TGCGCCAGCAGCTTGACTTACAGGGGGAACACTGAAGCTTTCTTT
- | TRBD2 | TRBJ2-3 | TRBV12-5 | CASGLHRFLAATDTQYF | TGTGCTAGTGGTCTACACCGCTTCCTAGCGGCCACAGATACGCAGTATTTT
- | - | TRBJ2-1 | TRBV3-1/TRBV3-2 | CARRTRGAGQFF | TGTGCCAGAAGGACCAGGGGAGCCGGGCAGTTCTTC
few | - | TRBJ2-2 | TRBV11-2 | CASSLVGYGFGRAGELFF | TGTGCCAGCAGCTTAGTTGGATACGGGTTCGGCCGGGCCGGGGAGCTGTTTTTT
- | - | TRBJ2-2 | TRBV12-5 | CASSTGLNTGELFF | TGTGCTAGTTCGACAGGTCTAAACACCGGGGAGCTGTTTTTT
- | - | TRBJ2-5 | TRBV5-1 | CASSSDTRETQYF | TGCGCCAGCAGCTCTGACACCCGTGAGACCCAGTACTTC
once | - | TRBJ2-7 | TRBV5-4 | CASSFWGDEQYF | TGTGCCAGCAGCTTTTGGGGAGACGAGCAGTACTTC
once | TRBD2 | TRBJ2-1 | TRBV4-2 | CASSQEGIGLAGGNEQFF | TGTGCCAGCAGCCAAGAGGGTATCGGACTAGCGGGGGGTAATGAGCAGTTCTTC
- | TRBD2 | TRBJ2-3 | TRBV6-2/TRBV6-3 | CASSYQRGYGDTQYF | TGTGCCAGCAGTTACCAGCGGGGGTACGGAGATACGCAGTATTTT
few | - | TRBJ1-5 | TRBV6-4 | CASSDSRGSNQPQHF | TGTGCCAGCAGTGACTCAAGGGGTAGCAATCAGCCCCAGCATTTT
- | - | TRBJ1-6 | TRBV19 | CASSIGDTKNSPLHF | TGTGCCAGTAGTATAGGGGACACGAAGAATTCACCCCTCCACTTT
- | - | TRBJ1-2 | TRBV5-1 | CASSLTAGDYGYTF | TGCGCCAGCAGCTTGACGGCAGGGGACTATGGCTACACCTTC
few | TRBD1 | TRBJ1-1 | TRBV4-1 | CASSPTGGNTEAFF | TGCGCCAGCAGTCCCACAGGGGGGAACACTGAAGCTTTCTTT
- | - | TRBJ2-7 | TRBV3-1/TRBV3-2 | CASSRKSKSEQYF | TGTGCCAGCAGCCGAAAGTCTAAGTCCGAGCAGTACTTC
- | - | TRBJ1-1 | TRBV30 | CAWSRDNSNTEAFF | TGTGCCTGGAGTCGGGACAACTCGAACACTGAAGCTTTCTTT
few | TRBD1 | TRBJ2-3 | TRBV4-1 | CASSQGPRQGRSDTQYF | TGCGCCAGCAGCCAAGGCCCTCGACAGGGGAGGTCTGATACGCAGTATTTT